This T cell receptor beta chain was retrieved from a study of shared clonotypes between healthy human individuals. Across the whole study: The study used three CD4 naive, three CD4 memory, two CD8 naive and one CD8 memory plate per donor.

Assay execution took place at the deep level. Method: immunoSEQ multiplex PCR; TCRdb's copy keeps in-frame clones and lacks some. Of some 1.1 million clones listed, approximately 80% are singletons. Germline loops: CDR1 MNHNS, CDR2 SASEGT. The ends were cut back, 11 bases at V and 4 bases at J, with 18 bases in the middle. The CDR3 length is 14 residues. HIV-negative, healthy adults without recent acute infections or vaccinations were the donors. The genes are TRBV6-1 and TRBJ2-1, with D possibly being TRBD1 (6 bases). The receptor was derived from a man in his late teens or twenties in good health. Some clones in this sample may be carry-over from other donors' samples. The sample was memory CD4+ T cells from PBMCs. Specified subset: CD45RA-negative fraction. CDR3: CACLPDSFYNEQFF. Here the CDR3 DNA reads TGTGCCTGCCTCCCGGACAGCTTTTACAATGAGCAGTTCTTC.